The 12 T cell receptor beta chains presented below share a single source sample, sequenced in a study of blood T cell repertoires in COVID-19. Method: immunoSEQ multiplex PCR; TCRdb's copy keeps in-frame clones and lacks some. The sample includes a few hundred thousand clones, 84% of them seen just once. Sequenced: peripheral blood. These receptors were obtained from a woman aged 35 to 49 who had recovered from COVID-19.

The chain employs TRBV7-9 and TRBJ1-2; 8 bases are shared with TRBD1. Germline V CDR1 and CDR2: SEHNR, FQNEAQ (reference sequence). With V trimmed by 3 bases and J by 0 bases, 9 bases remained unmatched. The CDR3 runs 17 residues. This chain's CDR3 is CASSFRDRKLANYGYTF. Here the CDR3 DNA reads TGTGCCAGCAGCTTCCGGGACAGGAAACTAGCTAACTATGGCTACACCTTC.

This chain joins TRBV12-3 or TRBV12-4 and TRBJ2-1, with 7 bases matching TRBD2. V dropped 5 bases and J dropped 12; count of bases not matched to a gene: 7. The CDR3 sequence is 12 residues long. For the CDR3, the DNA is TGTGCCAGCAGTCCGACTAGCTTTCGGCAGTTCTTC. The encoded protein is CASSPTSFRQFF.

The V gene is TRBV6-4, the J gene TRBJ2-7; TRBD2 matches 7 bases. The V and J ends lost 3 bases and 4 bases, in that order; junction bases with no gene match: 9. Germline V gene lookup returns CDR1 MRHNA and CDR2 SNTAGT. CDR3 size: 15 residues. The CDR3 reads CASSEAAGDVYEQYF. CDR3 in DNA: TGTGCCAGCAGTGAGGCGGCGGGGGATGTGTACGAGCAGTACTTC.

This sequence joins TRBV6-1 and TRBJ1-5; possible D gene TRBD1, 5 bases. CDR1 and CDR2 from the germline V gene are MNHNS and SASEGT. The CDR3 is 18 amino acids. V lost 4 bases, J lost 1 base, and 20 bases lay in between. The CDR3 spells CASSGSLGGGWSNQPQHF. CDR3 DNA sequence: TGTGCCAGCAGTGGTAGTTTGGGGGGAGGTTGGAGCAATCAGCCCCAGCATTTT.

The sample holds one count of this clone. A much bigger clone sits one base away, suggesting this may be a read error. The rearrangement links TRBV9 to TRBJ1-3, with D maybe TRBD1 (5 bases). The CDR3 sequence is 14 residues long. Trimming left V 4 bases short and J 0 bases short, with 8 bases between. Germline V gene data show CDR1 as SGDLS and CDR2 as YYNGEE. CDR3 nucleotides: TGTGCCAGCAGCCTTGACAGCTCTGGAAACACCATATATTTT. It yields the protein CASSLDSSGNTIYF. Full variable domain (missing parts from reference TRBV9 and TRBJ1-3): DSGVTQTPKHLITATGQRVTLRCSPRSGDLSVYWYQQSLDQGLQFLIQYYNGEERAKGNILERFSAQQFPDLHSELNLSSLELGDSALYFCASSLDSSGNTIYFGEGSWLTVV.

This chain links TRBV5-1 with TRBJ2-1; 12 bases map to TRBD2. This CDR3 has 15 amino acids. CDR1 and CDR2 from the germline V gene are SGHRS and YFSETQ. The V gene end was trimmed by 0 bases and the J gene end by 9 bases; junction bases not matched to a gene: 4. DNA for the CDR3: TGCGCCAGCAGCTTGGTCGCTAGCGGGGGGGTTGAGCAGTTCTTC. Residues: CASSLVASGGVEQFF.

V usage is TRBV4-2 and J usage is TRBJ1-2; a possible D gene is TRBD1 (6 bases). Germline V lookup: CDR1 LGHNA, CDR2 YNFKEQ. The ends were cut back, 5 bases at V and 2 bases at J, with 9 bases in the middle. The CDR3 length is 13 residues. The CDR3 here is CASSSTGNYGYTF. The CDR3 DNA reads TGTGCCAGCAGCTCCACAGGGAACTATGGCTACACCTTC.

The chain has TRBV7-2 and TRBJ2-3; possible D gene TRBD2, 5 bases. V lost 5 bases and J 4 bases, leaving 10 bases between the germline ends. This CDR3 region has 13 residues. Germline V gives CDR1 SGHTA, CDR2 FQGNSA. CDR3 coding DNA: TGTGCCAGCAGCGCATCACTAGCAGATACGCAGTATTTT. It codes for CASSASLADTQYF. The full variable domain, its missing parts supplied by reference TRBV7-2 and TRBJ2-3, is GAGVSQSPSNKVTEKGKDVELRCDPISGHTALYWYRQSLGQGLEFLIYFQGNSAPDKSGLPSDRFSAERTGGSVSTLTIQRTQQEDSAVYLCASSASLADTQYFGPGTRLTVL.

The genes are TRBV5-1 and TRBJ2-1, with unresolved D. Germline lookup yields CDR1 SGHRS and CDR2 YFSETQ. V lost 3 bases and J lost 8, with 6 bases in between. This CDR3 has 11 residues. CDR3 DNA: TGCGCCAGCAGCTATGCGGATGAGCAGTTCTTC. It translates to CASSYADEQFF.

V is TRBV28 and J is TRBJ2-7, with a weak D call TRBD1 (5 bases). The V and J ends lost 7 bases and 7 bases respectively, with 11 bases between them. This CDR3 has 11 amino acids. From germline, CDR1 is MDHEN and CDR2 SYDVKM. The CDR3 DNA sequence: TGTGCCAGCACTCAGGGTATTGAGCAGTACTTC. This codes for CASTQGIEQYF.

This clone was recorded at least ten times. The chain combines TRBV25-1 with TRBJ2-1, with 8 positions matching TRBD2. Germline V CDR1 and CDR2: MGHDK, SYGVNS. V lost 6 bases and J lost 0; bases outside the gene matches: 4. The CDR3 length is 15 residues. The CDR3 sequence: CASSKSGSSYNEQFF. As DNA, the CDR3 is TGTGCCAGCAGCAAAAGCGGGAGCTCCTACAATGAGCAGTTCTTC.

The chain links TRBV19 to TRBJ1-3, with unresolved D. V was shortened by 7 bases and J by 0 bases, with 13 bases between the two germline ends. CDR1 is LNHDA, CDR2 SQIVND, per germline (reference sequence). CDR3 length: 15 residues. The CDR3 bases are TGTGCCAGTACCCCCAATCGCGTCTCTGGAAACACCATATATTTT. This codes for CASTPNRVSGNTIYF. Together with reference TRBV19 and TRBJ1-3, the CDR3 gives the full variable domain: DGGITQSPKYLFRKEGQNVTLSCEQNLNHDAMYWYRQDPGQGLRLIYYSQIVNDFQKGDIAEGYSVSREKKESFPLTVTSAQKNPTAFYLCASTPNRVSGNTIYFGEGSWLTVV.